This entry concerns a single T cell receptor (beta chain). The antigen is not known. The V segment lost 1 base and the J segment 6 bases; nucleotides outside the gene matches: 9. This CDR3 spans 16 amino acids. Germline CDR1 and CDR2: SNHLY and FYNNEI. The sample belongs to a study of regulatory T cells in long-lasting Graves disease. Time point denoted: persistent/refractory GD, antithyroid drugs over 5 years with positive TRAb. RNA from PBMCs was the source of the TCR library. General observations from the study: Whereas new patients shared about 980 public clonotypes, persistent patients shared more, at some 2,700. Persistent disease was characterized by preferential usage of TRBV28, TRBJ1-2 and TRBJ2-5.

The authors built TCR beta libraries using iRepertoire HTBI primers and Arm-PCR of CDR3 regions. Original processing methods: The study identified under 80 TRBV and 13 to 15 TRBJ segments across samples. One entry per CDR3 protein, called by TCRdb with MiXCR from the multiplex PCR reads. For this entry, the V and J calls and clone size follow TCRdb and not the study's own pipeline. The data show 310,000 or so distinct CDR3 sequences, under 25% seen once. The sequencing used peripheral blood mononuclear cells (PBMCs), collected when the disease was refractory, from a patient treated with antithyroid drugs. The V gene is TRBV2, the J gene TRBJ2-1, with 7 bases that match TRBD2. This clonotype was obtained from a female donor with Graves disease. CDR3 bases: TGTGCCAGCAGTGAAGATCTGGGAGGGCCACTCAATGAGCAGTTCTTC. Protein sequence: CASSEDLGGPLNEQFF.